The 16 T cell receptor beta chains below all came from one sample that was sequenced in a study of technical replicates of blood from a few donors. Libraries were prepared by immunoSEQ multiplex PCR; TCRdb keeps only in-frame clonotypes and omits some of them. The top ten hold 5.2% of the sample, which has some 60,000 clones, approximately 87% seen once. Source material: PBMCs. The receptors stem from a human donor in good health. Some clones in this sample may be carry-over from other donors' samples.

The chain carries TRBV6-1 and TRBJ2-5, with D tentatively TRBD2 (6 bases). Germline V CDR1 and CDR2: MNHNS, SASEGT. The CDR3 has 14 amino acids. Trimming took 7 bases from V and 4 from J, leaving 16 bases between them. The chain's CDR3 is CASIRLGGGETQYF. DNA of the CDR3: TGTGCCAGCATCAGATTGGGGGGAGGAGAGACCCAGTACTTC.

In its sample, this clone was seen a few times. This chain connects TRBV6-4 to TRBJ2-6; tentative D call: TRBD2 (6 bases). Germline lookup yields CDR1 MRHNA and CDR2 SNTAGT. The CDR3 has 15 amino acids. The V gene lost 2 bases and the J gene lost 1 base, with 6 bases spanning the gap. The CDR3 loop reads CASSDGGSGANVLTF. As DNA, the CDR3 is TGTGCCAGCAGTGACGGGGGGTCTGGGGCCAACGTCCTGACTTTC.

The V gene is TRBV30, the J gene TRBJ1-2, with no clear D. The germline V gene encodes CDR1 GTSNPN and CDR2 SVGIG (reference sequence). With 2 bases removed from V and 2 bases from J, the gap between germline ends came to 18 bases. CDR3 length equals 16 residues. The CDR3 nucleotides are TGTGCCTGGAGTCCAACGGGAGGCAGGAGGAACTATGGCTACACCTTC. Its protein product is CAWSPTGGRRNYGYTF.

The rearrangement joins TRBV30 to TRBJ1-5; a weak D match, TRBD1 (6 bases). Germline assignment: CDR1 GTSNPN and CDR2 SVGIG (reference sequence). The CDR3 is 12 residues long. Deletions cut 1 base from V and 9 bases from J, with 10 bases between. The CDR3 DNA sequence: TGTGCCTGGAGTGCACAGGGTGCGCCCCAGCATTTT. This sequence encodes CAWSAQGAPQHF.

This clone is categorized as medium-sized. The V and J genes are TRBV5-4 and TRBJ2-4; weak D call: TRBD2 (5 bases). Germline CDR1 SGHNT, CDR2 YYREEE (reference sequence). The CDR3 is 14 residues long. V lost 4 bases to trimming and J lost 0 bases, with 8 bases between them. The DNA for the CDR3 is TGTGCCAGCAGCGAAGGACTAGCCAAAAACATTCAGTACTTC. Translation gives CASSEGLAKNIQYF.

J is TRBJ2-7 and V is TRBV27; 11 bases line up with TRBD1. The V gene end was trimmed by 6 bases and the J gene end by 7 bases; junction bases not matched to a gene: 5. CDR3 length equals 13 residues. The germline gives CDR1 MNHEY, CDR2 SMNVEV (reference sequence). The DNA for the CDR3 is TGTGCCAGCAGGTGGGACAGGGGGGGTGAGCAGTACTTC. This sequence encodes CASRWDRGGEQYF.

The rearrangement links TRBV11-2 to TRBJ2-7, with 11 bases fitting TRBD1. Per the germline V gene, CDR1 is SGHAT and CDR2 is FQNNGV. Trimming cost V 5 bases and J 2 bases; bases outside gene matches: 2. This CDR3 has 14 residues. CDR3 in amino acids: CASSLGQGAYEQYF. Written as DNA, the CDR3 is TGTGCCAGCAGCCTGGGACAGGGGGCCTACGAGCAGTACTTC. The entire variable domain, with the rest obtained from reference TRBV11-2 and TRBJ2-7, is as follows: EAGVAQSPRYKIIEKRQSVAFWCNPISGHATLYWYQQILGQGPKLLIQFQNNGVVDDSQLPKDRFSAERLKGVDSTLKIQPAKLEDSAVYLCASSLGQGAYEQYFGPGTRLTVT.

CDR3 DNA sequence: TGTGCCAGCAGCCAAGCTTTCAGGGGTTATAATTCACCCCTCCACTTT. This translates into CASSQAFRGYNSPLHF. V gene TRBV4-2 combines with J gene TRBJ1-6, with a weak D call TRBD1 (6 bases). The V end was cut by 1 base, the J end by 4 bases, with 11 bases between. The CDR3 length is 16 residues. The germline V gene encodes CDR1 LGHNA and CDR2 YNFKEQ.

The V and J genes are TRBV29-1 and TRBJ1-3; TRBD1 matches 10 bases. The CDR3 sequence is 14 residues long. J was trimmed by 4 bases and V by 7 bases; bases with no gene match: 7. Germline V gene sequence: CDR1 SQVTM, CDR2 ANQGSEA. CDR3 protein: CSATGTGVGNTIYF. The CDR3 region has the DNA TGCAGCGCAACCGGGACAGGGGTCGGAAACACCATATATTTT.

J is TRBJ2-1 and V is TRBV5-8; perhaps TRBD2 as D (5 bases). Germline V lookup: CDR1 SGHTS, CDR2 YDEGEE. Trimming cost V 0 bases and J 0 bases, with 7 bases left between them. The CDR3 contains 15 residues. The CDR3 nucleotides are TGTGCCAGCAGCTTGGGAGCGGTCTCCTACAATGAGCAGTTCTTC. Translated: CASSLGAVSYNEQFF. Looking up the rest from reference TRBV5-8 and TRBJ2-1 gives the full variable domain: EAGVTQSPTHLIKTRGQQATLRCSPISGHTSVYWYQQALGLGLQFLLWYDEGEERNRGNFPPRFSGRQFPNYSSELNVNALELEDSALYLCASSLGAVSYNEQFFGPGTRLTVL.

The chain links TRBV15 to TRBJ2-2; 8 bases align to TRBD2. V shed 5 bases and J 2 bases; nucleotides not matched to a gene: 4. CDR1 and CDR2 (germline): LNHNV, YYDKDF (reference sequence). The CDR3 is 15 amino acids. This chain's CDR3 is CATSPGLVNTGELFF. The DNA for the CDR3 is TGTGCCACCAGCCCGGGACTAGTAAACACCGGGGAGCTGTTTTTT. The entire variable domain, with the rest obtained from reference TRBV15 and TRBJ2-2, is as follows: DAMVIQNPRYQVTQFGKPVTLSCSQTLNHNVMYWYQQKSSQAPKLLFHYYDKDFNNEADTPDNFQSRRPNTSFCFLDIRSPGLGDTAMYLCATSPGLVNTGELFFGEGSRLTVL.

The V and J genes are TRBV13 and TRBJ1-2; D gene unclear. Germline V CDR1 and CDR2: PRHDT, FYEKMQ (reference sequence). V lost 1 base and J lost 8, with 14 bases in between. The CDR3 sequence is 14 residues long. The CDR3 DNA sequence: TGTGCCAGCAGCTTAGTTTCGGGCGCGGGGGGCTACACCTTC. Translating gives CASSLVSGAGGYTF.

This clone showed up just a few times. The chain uses TRBV5-1 and TRBJ2-7; 9 nucleotides match TRBD2. V was pared by 0 bases and J by 6 bases, with 1 base of the junction left unmatched. The CDR3 spans 13 residues. Germline values: CDR1 SGHRS, CDR2 YFSETQ. This CDR3 is CASSLGLAAEQYF. CDR3 nucleotide sequence: TGCGCCAGCAGCTTGGGACTAGCGGCCGAGCAGTACTTC.

A single count supports this clone. The V and J genes are TRBV4-3 and TRBJ2-7; 7 positions match TRBD2. The germline V gene has CDR1 LGHNA and CDR2 YSLEER. J gave up 2 bases and V 1 base, and 8 bases lay outside the gene matches. This CDR3 region has 16 residues. The CDR3 DNA is TGCGCCAGCAGCCAAGCCTTCCCCGGGACTACCTACGAGCAGTACTTC. Residues: CASSQAFPGTTYEQYF.

A few counts support this clone. V gene TRBV10-3 combines with J gene TRBJ1-1, with a possible D match to TRBD1 (5 bases). Trimming removed 5 bases at V and 0 bases at J, with 10 bases between. Germline lookup yields CDR1 ENHRY and CDR2 SYGVKD. The CDR3 runs 14 residues. CDR3 nucleotides: TGTGCCATCAGTCCCGGGACTGTGAACACTGAAGCTTTCTTT. It is translated as CAISPGTVNTEAFF.

This sequence joins TRBV7-8 and TRBJ2-7; D gene ambiguous. CDR1 SGHVS and CDR2 FQNEAQ come from the germline V gene. The CDR3 runs 15 residues. Trimming removed 4 bases at V and 1 base at J, with 14 bases between. The CDR3 DNA sequence: TGTGCCAGCAGCTATCCGGTGGGCTTATCCTACGAGCAGTACTTC. It codes for CASSYPVGLSYEQYF.